The 31 T cell receptor beta chains below were found in one sample sequenced in a study of OX40 agonist ivuxolimab in advanced cancers. The data were produced by immunoSEQ multiplex PCR, yet TCRdb's version contains in-frame clones alone and is incomplete. Among about 48,000 clones, about 85% were seen once, and the ten largest hold 7.5% to 10%. The specimen comprised CD4+ or CD8+ T cells sorted from blood, sampled in a trial of the OX40 agonist ivuxolimab. These receptor sequences come from an adult with an advanced solid tumor such as melanoma, head and neck, liver or kidney cancer.

This clone appeared once. J is TRBJ2-1 and V is TRBV7-9; 12 bases map to TRBD2. CDR1 and CDR2 (germline): SEHNR, FQNEAQ (reference sequence). CDR3 length equals 15 residues. The V segment lost 6 bases and the J segment 8 bases; nucleotides outside the gene matches: 8. The chain's CDR3 is CASRRGLAGLDEQFF. The CDR3 DNA is TGTGCCAGCAGGCGGGGACTAGCGGGCTTGGATGAGCAGTTCTTC.

This clone was found a few times. J is TRBJ2-5 and V is TRBV11-2, with D unresolved. The germline CDR1 and CDR2 sequences are SGHAT and FQNNGV. The V end lost 5 bases, the J end lost 2 bases, and 3 bases lay between the germline ends. CDR3 length: 11 residues. This CDR3 is CASSQQETQYF. CDR3 bases: TGTGCCAGCAGCCAACAAGAGACCCAGTACTTC.

Here the CDR3 reads CASGLWTSGPFEQYF. CDR3 nucleotide sequence: TGTGCTAGTGGTCTTTGGACTAGCGGGCCCTTCGAGCAGTACTTC. The chain is built from TRBV12-5 and TRBJ2-7; 11 nucleotides align to TRBD2. Looked up from germline, CDR1 is LGHNT and CDR2 is FRNRAP. The junction had 9 bases not matched to a gene; V was cut back by 5 bases and J by 6 bases. The CDR3 contains 15 residues.

The CDR3 reads CASSAGLAGINEQFF. DNA of the CDR3: TGCGCCAGCAGCGCGGGACTAGCGGGAATTAATGAGCAGTTCTTC. V gene TRBV5-1 combines with J gene TRBJ2-1; 13 bases align to TRBD2. The CDR3 extends over 15 amino acids. CDR1 and CDR2 from the germline V gene are SGHRS and YFSETQ. V shed 4 bases, J shed 7 bases, and the junction held 5 bases outside the gene matches.

V gene TRBV6-6 combines with J gene TRBJ2-5, with TRBD1 identical over 7 bases. Trimming cost V 10 bases and J 5 bases; bases outside gene matches: 16. The germline V gene encodes CDR1 MNHNY and CDR2 SVGAGI (reference sequence). This CDR3 is built from 15 residues. CDR3 DNA sequence: TGTGCCACCACCTCAAGGGACAGTCTGGGGGAGACCCAGTACTTC. It yields the protein CATTSRDSLGETQYF.

This clone was seen only once. The chain recombines TRBV11-2 with TRBJ2-6, with D possibly being TRBD1 (6 bases). The CDR3 has 18 amino acids. Deletions cut 5 bases from V and 3 bases from J, with 20 bases between. Germline values: CDR1 SGHAT, CDR2 FQNNGV. As DNA, the CDR3 is TGTGCCAGCAGCCTAGGGGGTGGGTTGGAGTTTGGGGCCAACGTCCTGACTTTC. As protein: CASSLGGGLEFGANVLTF.

The rearrangement joins TRBV5-1 to TRBJ2-1; 9 nucleotides match TRBD2. Germline loops: CDR1 SGHRS, CDR2 YFSETQ. The V and J ends lost 4 bases and 3 bases, in that order; junction bases with no gene match: 8. The CDR3 sequence is 16 residues long. This chain's CDR3 is CASSLRPSGIYNEQFF. The CDR3 bases are TGCGCCAGCAGCCTCCGGCCTAGCGGGATCTACAATGAGCAGTTCTTC. The whole variable domain, filled in from reference TRBV5-1 and TRBJ2-1, reads KAGVTQTPRYLIKTRGQQVTLSCSPISGHRSVSWYQQTPGQGLQFLFEYFSETQRNKGNFPGRFSGRQFSNSRSEMNVSTLELGDSALYLCASSLRPSGIYNEQFFGPGTRLTVL.

The J gene is TRBJ2-5, the V gene TRBV2; D perhaps matches TRBD2 (7 bases). Germline CDR1 reads SNHLY; CDR2 reads FYNNEI. CDR3 length: 14 residues. Trimming cost V 5 bases and J 5 bases, with 15 bases left between them. Written as DNA, the CDR3 is TGTGCCAGCAGTCGGACTAGGGGGGCGGAGACCCAGTACTTC. It is translated as CASSRTRGAETQYF.

The V and J genes are TRBV5-4 and TRBJ2-3; 8 nucleotides align to TRBD1. The CDR3 loop spans 16 amino acids. V lost 4 bases, J lost 0 bases, and 7 bases stayed unmatched. Germline-derived CDR1 and CDR2 are SGHNT and YYREEE (reference sequence). DNA of the CDR3: TGTGCCAGCAGCAAGGGACAGGACCCTAGCACAGATACGCAGTATTTT. Its protein is CASSKGQDPSTDTQYF.

CDR3 residues: CASSIDPGRTGELFF. CDR3 coding DNA: TGTGCCAGTAGTATAGATCCAGGGCGCACCGGGGAGCTGTTTTTT. The chain has TRBV19 and TRBJ2-2, with a tentative D call TRBD1 (5 bases). Germline loops: CDR1 LNHDA, CDR2 SQIVND (reference sequence). V lost 0 bases to trimming and J lost 4 bases, with 9 bases between them. The CDR3 is 15 residues long.

The V gene is TRBV7-9, the J gene TRBJ2-2; 7 bases align to TRBD2. Trimming cost V 4 bases and J 3 bases; bases outside gene matches: 17. In germline, CDR1 is SEHNR, CDR2 FQNEAQ (reference sequence). CDR3 length: 19 amino acids. CDR3 sequence: CASSSRESWGRAYTGELFF. CDR3 coding DNA: TGTGCCAGCAGCTCCCGGGAGAGTTGGGGGAGGGCCTACACCGGGGAGCTGTTTTTT.

The chain has TRBV5-6 and TRBJ1-4; TRBD1 aligns across 11 bases. This CDR3 region has 16 residues. CDR1 and CDR2 from the germline V gene are SGHDT and YYEEEE. J lost 3 bases, V lost 1 base, and 2 bases had no gene match. The CDR3: CASSLSGQGANEKLFF. In DNA, the CDR3 is TGTGCCAGCAGCTTGTCGGGACAGGGGGCTAATGAAAAACTGTTTTTT.

The CDR3 region has the DNA TGTGCCAGCAGCTTAGATGGGTTAGAGGTTAGGCCCGGAAAATGGTACGAGCAGTACTTC. Translated: CASSLDGLEVRPGKWYEQYF. The rearrangement uses TRBV11-2 and TRBJ2-7, with D unresolved. V was shortened by 0 bases and J by 4 bases, with 28 bases between the two germline ends. CDR1 and CDR2 (germline): SGHAT, FQNNGV. This CDR3 has 20 residues.

The chain couples TRBV5-6 to TRBJ2-7, with TRBD2 matching over 10 bases. Germline lookup yields CDR1 SGHDT and CDR2 YYEEEE. Germline trimming cut 0 bases from V and 3 bases from J; bases unmatched to any gene: 3. The CDR3 contains 15 residues. The CDR3 spells CASSLGAGGFYEQYF. CDR3 bases: TGTGCCAGCAGCTTGGGAGCGGGAGGGTTCTACGAGCAGTACTTC.

The CDR3 nucleotides are TGTGCCGCCGGGACGGACAGGACCTCAGATACGCAGTATTTT. Translated: CAAGTDRTSDTQYF. The J gene is TRBJ2-3, the V gene TRBV18; TRBD1 matches 7 bases. The germline V gene has CDR1 KGHSH and CDR2 LQKENI. This CDR3 spans 14 amino acids. With V trimmed by 11 bases and J by 4 bases, 12 bases remained unmatched.

The rearrangement joins TRBV6-1 to TRBJ1-1, with no clear D. The length of the CDR3 is 13 residues. Germline CDR1 and CDR2: MNHNS and SASEGT. V lost 5 bases, J lost 2 bases, and 9 bases lay in between. CDR3 nucleotide sequence: TGTGCCAGCAGTTATAACGTTAACACTGAAGCTTTCTTT. The encoded protein is CASSYNVNTEAFF.

The chain employs TRBV29-1 and TRBJ1-5; a possible D gene is TRBD1 (5 bases). Trimming removed 6 bases from V and 0 bases from J, with 9 bases in between. The CDR3 has 13 amino acids. Germline V gives CDR1 SQVTM, CDR2 ANQGSEA. The CDR3 DNA reads TGCAGCGTGGATCAGGGTAGCAATCAGCCCCAGCATTTT. It yields the protein CSVDQGSNQPQHF.

The chain combines TRBV5-6 with TRBJ2-5; TRBD2 matches 8 bases. The germline gives CDR1 SGHDT, CDR2 YYEEEE. Losses at the gene ends were 4 bases for V and 0 bases for J; bases not matched to a gene: 5. The CDR3 length is 15 residues. The CDR3: CASSTAGAYQETQYF. In nucleotides, the CDR3 is TGTGCCAGCAGCACAGCGGGAGCGTACCAAGAGACCCAGTACTTC.

About this clone itself: A much larger clone lies one base from this, so it may be a read error. The chain recombines TRBV18 with TRBJ1-1; D is unclear. The germline CDR1 and CDR2 sequences are KGHSH and LQKENI. The CDR3 loop spans 13 amino acids. The chain's CDR3 is CVSSFTENTEAFF. Here the CDR3 DNA reads TGTGTCAGCTCATTCACAGAGAACACTGAAGCTTTCTTT.

This clone was seen a few times. The genes are TRBV6-1 and TRBJ2-2; 13 bases line up with TRBD2. CDR3 length equals 17 residues. V lost 0 bases, J lost 4 bases, and 2 bases stayed unmatched. Germline V gene sequence: CDR1 MNHNS, CDR2 SASEGT. The CDR3 nucleotides are TGTGCCAGCAGTGAAGCACTAGCGGGAGGGGGCACCGGGGAGCTGTTTTTT. This sequence encodes CASSEALAGGGTGELFF.

The chain joins TRBV6-1 to TRBJ2-1, with unresolved D. V lost 2 bases, J lost 1 base, and 9 bases lay in between. Looked up from germline, CDR1 is MNHNS and CDR2 is SASEGT. The CDR3 sequence is 15 residues long. The CDR3 region is CASSEIKGSYNEQFF. The CDR3 DNA reads as TGTGCCAGCAGTGAAATAAAAGGATCCTACAATGAGCAGTTCTTC.

This chain uses TRBV5-1 with TRBJ2-1; tentatively, D is TRBD1 (6 bases). This CDR3 spans 15 amino acids. CDR1 and CDR2 (germline): SGHRS, YFSETQ. V shed 4 bases and J shed 1 base, with 12 bases lying between them. The CDR3 DNA follows: TGCGCCAGCAGCCAAGGGGGTTTTTCCTACAATGAGCAGTTCTTC. Encoded protein: CASSQGGFSYNEQFF.

About this clone: One junction end does not reproduce the germline sequence, and a read error may be involved. The chain couples TRBV11-3 to TRBJ2-1, with 9 positions matching TRBD2. From germline, CDR1 is SGHNT and CDR2 YENEEA. The length of the CDR3 is 15 residues. CDR3 residues: CAGSSRGVAGVEQFF. The CDR3 DNA is TGTGCCGGCAGCTCCCGGGGGGTAGCGGGAGTTGAGCAGTTCTTC.

About this clone itself: At the DNA level, this CDR3 is encoded by other sequences in the same sample as well. The chain joins TRBV18 to TRBJ2-3; D unresolved. V lost 2 bases to trimming and J lost 0 bases, with 9 bases between them. The CDR3 consists of 15 residues. The germline V gene has CDR1 KGHSH and CDR2 LQKENI. The CDR3 DNA sequence: TGTGCCAGCTCACCAGTTGGTGGTAGCACAGATACGCAGTATTTT. It encodes CASSPVGGSTDTQYF.

This chain connects TRBV13 to TRBJ2-1, with D perhaps TRBD1 (5 bases). This CDR3 has 15 amino acids. Deletions cut 5 bases from V and 12 bases from J, with 23 bases between. CDR1 is PRHDT and CDR2 is FYEKMQ in the germline V gene (reference sequence). DNA of the CDR3: TGTGCCAGCAGCCAGTTAGGAACCTCCCTAACAGGGCAGTTCTTC. Translated, it gives CASSQLGTSLTGQFF. The variable domain in full, completed from reference TRBV13 and TRBJ2-1, reads AAGVIQSPRHLIKEKRETATLKCYPIPRHDTVYWYQQGPGQDPQFLISFYEKMQSDKGSIPDRFSAQQFSDYHSELNMSSLELGDSALYFCASSQLGTSLTGQFFGPGTRLTVL.

This rearrangement joins TRBV15 to TRBJ2-5; D is ambiguous. There are 13 residues in the CDR3. Trimming shortened V by 3 bases and J by 2 bases, and 7 bases separated the two germline ends. In germline, CDR1 is LNHNV, CDR2 YYDKDF (reference sequence). CDR3 region: CATSSVLQETQYF. The CDR3 nucleotides read TGTGCCACCAGCAGTGTACTTCAAGAGACCCAGTACTTC.

This chain links TRBV18 with TRBJ2-5; 11 bases map to TRBD2. The J call may be in error: the DNA end matches TRBJ2-7 better. CDR1 is KGHSH and CDR2 is LQKENI in the germline V gene. CDR3 length equals 18 residues. The CDR3 reads CASSQNEHGTSGSYEQYF. Here the CDR3 DNA reads TGTGCCAGCTCACAAAACGAACACGGGACTAGCGGTTCATACGAGCAGTACTTC.

The table lists this clone with a count of one. This chain's CDR3 is CASSSPSGSFDTQYF. Written as DNA, the CDR3 is TGTGCCAGCAGTTCACCTAGCGGGAGCTTTGATACGCAGTATTTT. This chain links TRBV5-4 with TRBJ2-3; TRBD2 agrees at 10 bases. CDR1 is SGHNT and CDR2 is YYREEE in the germline V gene (reference sequence). The CDR3 extends over 15 amino acids. V lost 5 bases, J lost 6 bases, and 9 bases stayed unmatched.

The chain uses TRBV5-1 and TRBJ2-7; D is undetermined. V was clipped by 3 bases and J by 0 bases, with 7 bases between them. Germline V gene data show CDR1 as SGHRS and CDR2 as YFSETQ. The CDR3 consists of 13 residues. The CDR3 DNA reads TGCGCCAGCAGCTCCAGGTACTCCTACGAGCAGTACTTC. Translating gives CASSSRYSYEQYF.

The table lists this clone with a count of one. The chain links TRBV15 to TRBJ1-5, with D maybe TRBD1 (6 bases). This CDR3 is 15 amino acids long. Trimming pared 5 bases from V and 4 bases from J, leaving 15 bases between. Looked up from germline, CDR1 is LNHNV and CDR2 is YYDKDF (reference sequence). In DNA, the CDR3 is TGTGCCACCAGCCGACAAGCAGGGGTTAATCAGCCCCAGCATTTT. Translation: CATSRQAGVNQPQHF.

This chain connects TRBV6-1 to TRBJ1-2, with unresolved D. Germline assignment: CDR1 MNHNS and CDR2 SASEGT. The CDR3 totals 13 residues. Trimming stripped 6 bases from V and 9 bases from J, with 17 bases between. For the CDR3, the DNA is TGTGCCAGCAGCCCGTTATCAGGATCGAGCTACACCTTC. Its protein product is CASSPLSGSSYTF.